The entry below describes one TCR beta chain. These data originate in a study of T cell changes during pregnancy in multiple sclerosis. The CDR3 length is 14 residues. Unmatched junction bases numbered 6, after V lost 5 bases and J lost 7 bases. Germline CDR1 KGHSH, CDR2 LQKENI. Libraries were prepared by immunoSEQ multiplex PCR; TCRdb keeps only in-frame clonotypes and omits some of them. Here the sample spans roughly 68,000 clones, around 92% being singletons. The chain recombines TRBV18 with TRBJ2-1; 9 nucleotides match TRBD1. The source is a female donor in good health, enrolled as a control in a pregnancy study. This specimen consisted of peripheral blood, obtained in the second trimester of pregnancy. The CDR3 nucleotides read TGTGCCAGCTCAATGGGACAGGGAGGTAATGAGCAGTTCTTC. This gives the protein CASSMGQGGNEQFF.